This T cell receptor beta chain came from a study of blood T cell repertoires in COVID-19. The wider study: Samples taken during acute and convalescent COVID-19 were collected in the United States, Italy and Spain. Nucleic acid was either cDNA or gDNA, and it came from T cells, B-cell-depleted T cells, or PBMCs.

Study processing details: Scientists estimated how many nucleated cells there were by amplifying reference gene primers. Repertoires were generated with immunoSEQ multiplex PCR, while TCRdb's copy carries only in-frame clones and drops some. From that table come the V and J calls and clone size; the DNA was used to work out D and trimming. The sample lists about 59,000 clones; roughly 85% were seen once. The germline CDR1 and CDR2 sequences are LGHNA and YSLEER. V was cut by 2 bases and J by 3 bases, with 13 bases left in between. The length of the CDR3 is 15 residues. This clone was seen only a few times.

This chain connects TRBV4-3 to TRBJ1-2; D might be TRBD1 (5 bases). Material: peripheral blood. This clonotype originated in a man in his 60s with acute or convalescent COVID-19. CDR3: CASSQKVEGHYGYTF. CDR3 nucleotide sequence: TGCGCCAGCAGCCAAAAAGTGGAGGGACACTATGGCTACACCTTC.